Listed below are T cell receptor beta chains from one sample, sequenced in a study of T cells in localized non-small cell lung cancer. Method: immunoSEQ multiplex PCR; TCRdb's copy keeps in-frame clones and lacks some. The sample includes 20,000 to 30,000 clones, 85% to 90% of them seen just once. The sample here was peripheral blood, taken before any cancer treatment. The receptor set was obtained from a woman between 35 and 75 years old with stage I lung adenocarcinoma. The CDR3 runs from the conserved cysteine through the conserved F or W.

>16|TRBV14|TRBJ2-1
CASSRGLADRNSEQFF
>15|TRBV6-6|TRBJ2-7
CASSPTGTGFNEQYF
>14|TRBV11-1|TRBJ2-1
CASSRGRGLVEQFF
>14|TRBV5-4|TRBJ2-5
CASSRRLAGETQYF
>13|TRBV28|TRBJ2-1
CASIKPGRNEQFF
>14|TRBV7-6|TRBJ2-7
CASSWTSTPYEQYF
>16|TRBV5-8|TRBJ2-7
CASSSYRGRKNYEQYF
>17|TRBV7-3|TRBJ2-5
CASSPGTRDSRQETQYF
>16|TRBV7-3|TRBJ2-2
CASSSDQTINTGELFF
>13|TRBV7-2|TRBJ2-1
CASSAGLVGEQFF
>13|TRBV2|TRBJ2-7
CASRMGLGYEQYF
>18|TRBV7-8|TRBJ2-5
CASSLNLASGHLQETQYF
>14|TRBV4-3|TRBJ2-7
CASSQERLSYEQYF
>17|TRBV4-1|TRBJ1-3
CASSQDPRGGSGNTIYF
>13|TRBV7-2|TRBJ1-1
CASSSQGDTEAFF
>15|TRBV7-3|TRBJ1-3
CASSLSFGSGNTIYF
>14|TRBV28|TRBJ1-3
CASSLRTVGNTIYF
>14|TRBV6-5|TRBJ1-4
CASSQGRGNEKLFF
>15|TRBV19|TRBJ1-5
CASIFGTADGQPQHF
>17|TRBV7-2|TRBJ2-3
CASSRPPGTGYIDTQYF
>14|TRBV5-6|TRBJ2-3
CASSLAGGADTQYF
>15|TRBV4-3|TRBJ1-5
CASSQDHRANQPQHF
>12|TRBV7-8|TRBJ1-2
CASSQNDYGYTF
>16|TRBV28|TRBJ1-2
CASSPPLGGGVYGYTF
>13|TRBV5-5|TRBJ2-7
CASSPGLSYEQYF
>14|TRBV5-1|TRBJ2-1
CASSWGLETNEQFF
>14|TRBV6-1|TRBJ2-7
CASSEARRLYEQYF
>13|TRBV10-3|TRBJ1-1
CAIRIEGVTEAFF
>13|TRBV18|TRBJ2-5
CASSPYGGETQYF
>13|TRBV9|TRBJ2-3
CASSVLGRDTQYF
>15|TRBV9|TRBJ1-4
CASSPGLTSGEKLFF
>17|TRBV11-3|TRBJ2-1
CASSSDPGTSGGNEQFF
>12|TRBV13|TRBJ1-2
CASSFSLGSHRF
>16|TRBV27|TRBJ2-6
CASSLPPGAGANVLTF
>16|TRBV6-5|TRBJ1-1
CASSYLDRDWDTEAFF
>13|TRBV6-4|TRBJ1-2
CASRPGTPYGYTF
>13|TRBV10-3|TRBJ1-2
CAISESTGNGYTF
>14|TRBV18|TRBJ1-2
CASSADKGLYGYTF